These 10 T cell receptor beta chains came from one sample sequenced in a study of OX40 agonist ivuxolimab in advanced cancers. Assay: immunoSEQ multiplex PCR; the TCRdb copy retains only in-frame clones and omits some. The profile shows roughly 23,000 clones, under 90% of them singletons. The material was CD4+ or CD8+ T cells sorted from blood, obtained in a trial of the OX40 agonist ivuxolimab. Receptor source: an adult with an advanced solid tumor such as melanoma, head and neck, liver or kidney cancer.

This chain connects TRBV6-6 to TRBJ1-1; D unresolved. The CDR3 covers 13 residues. Trimming removed 6 bases from V and 1 base from J, with 9 bases in between. Germline CDR1 is MNHNY and CDR2 is SVGAGI (reference sequence). CDR3 nucleotide sequence: TGTGCCAGCAGCCCAACACCGAACACTGAAGCTTTCTTT. Encoded protein: CASSPTPNTEAFF.

This rearrangement joins TRBV7-2 to TRBJ1-5, with a tentative D call TRBD1 (6 bases). The CDR3 sequence is 16 residues long. V shed 3 bases and J shed 6 bases, with 18 bases lying between them. The V gene's germline CDR1 is SGHTA and CDR2 FQGNSA. This CDR3 reads CASSFLLRGAGQPQHF. The CDR3 DNA follows: TGTGCCAGCAGCTTCCTGCTGCGGGGGGCAGGTCAGCCCCAGCATTTT.

The chain carries TRBV13 and TRBJ2-7; 12 nucleotides agree with TRBD2. V lost 2 bases, J lost 5 bases, and 7 bases stayed unmatched. Germline-derived CDR1 and CDR2 are PRHDT and FYEKMQ (reference sequence). The CDR3 runs 16 residues. The CDR3 coding sequence is TGTGCCAGCAGCTTAACGGCTAGCGGGGGGGCTCACGAGCAGTACTTC. Protein: CASSLTASGGAHEQYF.

This CDR3 reads CAISVPPITTGADYGYTF. As DNA, the CDR3 is TGTGCCATCAGTGTACCACCCATTACCACAGGGGCGGACTATGGCTACACCTTC. This chain uses TRBV10-3 with TRBJ1-2, with 7 bases matching TRBD1. Trimming at V came to 4 bases and at J to 3 bases, leaving 17 bases not matched to a gene. Germline V gene lookup returns CDR1 ENHRY and CDR2 SYGVKD. The CDR3 has 18 residues.

This chain links TRBV5-1 with TRBJ2-1; TRBD1 or TRBD2 may be the D gene (5 bases each). Germline CDR1 reads SGHRS; CDR2 reads YFSETQ. This CDR3 contains 13 residues. V lost 3 bases, J lost 5 bases, and 9 bases lay in between. CDR3 sequence: CASSWGPNNEQFF. CDR3 nucleotide sequence: TGCGCCAGCAGCTGGGGACCCAACAATGAGCAGTTCTTC.

The J gene is TRBJ2-1, the V gene TRBV2; 12 nucleotides align to TRBD2. The CDR3 is 17 residues long. Per the germline V gene, CDR1 is SNHLY and CDR2 is FYNNEI. The ends lost 4 bases at V and 5 bases at J; junction bases unmatched: 9. The CDR3 sequence: CASSGLAGGPFDNEQFF. The CDR3 DNA is TGTGCCAGCAGTGGGCTAGCGGGGGGGCCATTCGACAATGAGCAGTTCTTC. The variable domain in full, with the rest retrieved from reference TRBV2 and TRBJ2-1, is EPEVTQTPSHQVTQMGQEVILRCVPISNHLYFYWYRQILGQKVEFLVSFYNNEISEKSEIFDDQFSVERPDGSNFTLKIRSTKLEDSAMYFCASSGLAGGPFDNEQFFGPGTRLTVL.

This clone was seen only a few times. CDR3 sequence: CASSEDGSSNEQFF. CDR3 DNA sequence: TGTGCCAGCAGTGAAGATGGCAGCTCCAATGAGCAGTTCTTC. The genes are TRBV2 and TRBJ2-1, with D uncertain. V lost 1 base and J 6 bases, leaving 10 bases between the germline ends. This CDR3 is built from 14 residues. Germline V gene sequence: CDR1 SNHLY, CDR2 FYNNEI.

J is TRBJ1-2 and V is TRBV10-3; a weak D match, TRBD1 (5 bases). V lost 0 bases to trimming and J lost 7 bases, with 6 bases between them. The germline V gene encodes CDR1 ENHRY and CDR2 SYGVKD. CDR3 length: 12 amino acids. For the CDR3, the DNA is TGTGCCATCAGTGAGTCGGGGCCTGGCTACACCTTC. Protein sequence: CAISESGPGYTF.

The rearrangement uses TRBV28 and TRBJ2-5; 7 bases are shared with TRBD1. The CDR3 is 16 amino acids. Germline CDR1 MDHEN, CDR2 SYDVKM. V lost 5 bases and J lost 1; bases outside the gene matches: 10. CDR3 DNA sequence: TGTGCCAGCAGTCTTTCCGGTGGACAGGCCCAAGAGACCCAGTACTTC. Its translation is CASSLSGGQAQETQYF. Full variable domain (rest looked up from reference TRBV28 and TRBJ2-5): DVKVTQSSRYLVKRTGEKVFLECVQDMDHENMFWYRQDPGLGLRLIYFSYDVKMKEKGDIPEGYSVSREKKERFSLILESASTNQTSMYLCASSLSGGQAQETQYFGPGTRLLVL.

V gene TRBV9 combines with J gene TRBJ1-2; 8 positions match TRBD1. The CDR3 spans 16 residues. Trimming removed 0 bases from V and 7 bases from J; junction bases left unmatched: 11. Germline CDR1 reads SGDLS; CDR2 reads YYNGEE. CDR3 protein: CASSVAGTGGDRGYTF. In DNA, the CDR3 is TGTGCCAGCAGCGTAGCTGGTACAGGGGGGGATCGTGGCTACACCTTC.